This T cell receptor (beta chain) appears in the sequencing data of a study of T cell changes during pregnancy in multiple sclerosis (dated by TCRdb to 2018 to 2020). With respect to the entire study: Changes in the T cell repertoire over the course of pregnancy were examined in this study in women with multiple sclerosis.

This clone appeared a few times. The antigen it recognizes is unknown. Within one base of it there is no much larger clone, and no base qualities were kept. Libraries were prepared through the immunoSEQ multiplex PCR assay. TCRdb carries this immuneACCESS record with in-frame sequences only. Its versions omit some clonotypes, under half of them owing to an unresolved V gene in the studies checked, with the rest unexplained. Here the sample has about 64,000 clones; roughly 91% occur a single time. Jointly, the top ten make up 5.5% to 8% of the sample. CDR1 and CDR2 are drawn from the germline V gene: ENHRY, SYGVKD. There are 16 amino acids in the CDR3, from cysteine to phenylalanine inclusive. Just the 48-base CDR3 DNA is kept, in frame starting at base 1. Trimming takes 6 bases off V and 2 bases off J; junction bases not matched to a gene: 6.

The sample here was peripheral blood, taken in the third trimester of pregnancy. The receptor was isolated from a female donor in good health, enrolled as a control in a pregnancy study. The sequence is built from TRBV10-3 and TRBJ2-3; the central 12 bases match TRBD2. The nucleotide sequence is given as TGTGCCATCAGATCTAGCGGGGGGGGACACACAGATACGCAGTATTTT. It translates as CAIRSSGGGHTDTQYF.